This is a list of T cell receptor beta chains from one sample in a study of Graves' ophthalmopathy and Graves' hyperthyroidism. TCRdb used MiXCR to reprocess the multiplex PCR reads, holding one entry per CDR3 protein. The data contain about 410,000 distinct CDR3 sequences, about a sixth of them singletons. Specimen: peripheral blood. Receptor source: a woman under 30 with Graves' ophthalmopathy. Both conserved end residues are part of each CDR3. D genes are given only for firm matches. Clone size appears in some rows only: once, few, many, or a class for an expanded clone.

many	.	TRBV27	TRBJ2-5	17	CASSLSVGVPAGETQYF	TGTGCCAGCAGTTTATCGGTTGGCGTTCCAGCGGGAGAGACCCAGTACTTC
.	TRBD1	TRBV11-2	TRBJ2-7	14	CASSSLDRAYEQYF	TGTGCCAGCAGCTCCCTGGACAGGGCTTACGAGCAGTACTTC
many	TRBD2	TRBV11-2	TRBJ2-5	17	CASSLSSSGRGRETQYF	TGTGCCAGCAGCTTATCATCTAGCGGGAGGGGCCGGGAGACCCAGTACTTC
many	.	TRBV19	TRBJ1-1	14	CASSTYRENTEAFF	TGTGCCAGTAGTACCTACAGGGAGAACACTGAAGCTTTCTTT
.	TRBD2	TRBV12-3/TRBV12-4	TRBJ2-5	16	CASSPAPLATQETQYF	TGTGCCAGCAGCCCTGCCCCACTAGCGACCCAAGAGACCCAGTACTTC
many	TRBD2	TRBV6-5	TRBJ2-7	14	CASSFASGAYEQYF	TGTGCCAGCAGTTTTGCTAGCGGGGCCTACGAGCAGTACTTC
.	.	TRBV6-2/TRBV6-3	TRBJ1-2	13	CASSDRDNYGYTF	TGTGCCAGCAGTGACAGAGATAACTATGGCTACACCTTC
many	.	TRBV30	TRBJ1-1	13	CAWTKGLNTEAFF	TGTGCCTGGACAAAAGGGTTGAACACTGAAGCTTTCTTT
many	TRBD1	TRBV25-1	TRBJ1-3	14	CASLTGKGGNTIYF	TGTGCCAGCCTGACAGGGAAGGGTGGAAACACCATATATTTT
many	.	TRBV28	TRBJ2-7	16	CASSPWRGDTRNEQYF	TGTGCCAGCAGTCCATGGAGGGGGGACACAAGGAACGAGCAGTACTTC
many	.	TRBV6-5	TRBJ2-7	16	CASSSRGVAYSYEQYF	TGTGCCAGCAGTTCCCGTGGAGTAGCGTACTCCTACGAGCAGTACTTC
many	TRBD2	TRBV6-1	TRBJ2-7	15	CASSEYSGGHYEQYF	TGTGCCAGCAGTGAATATAGCGGGGGGCACTACGAGCAGTACTTC
many	TRBD1	TRBV30	TRBJ2-7	12	CAWNTGGVEQYF	TGTGCCTGGAATACAGGGGGCGTCGAGCAGTACTTC
many	TRBD2	TRBV11-3	TRBJ2-7	15	CASSLRVLAVYEQYF	TGTGCCAGCAGCTTACGGGTCCTAGCGGTTTACGAGCAGTACTTC
.	.	TRBV28	TRBJ2-2	14	CASTVGPGTGELFF	TGTGCCAGCACTGTTGGCCCTGGCACCGGGGAGCTGTTTTTT
many	.	TRBV12-3/TRBV12-4	TRBJ2-7	14	CASSLAGLSYEQYF	TGTGCCAGCAGTTTGGCAGGCCTCAGCTACGAGCAGTACTTC
.	.	TRBV6-2/TRBV6-3	TRBJ2-5	12	CASKDSQETQYF	TGTGCCAGCAAGGATTCTCAAGAGACCCAGTACTTC
many	.	TRBV27	TRBJ2-6	17	CASSLRRDISGANVLTF	TGTGCCAGCAGTTTAAGAAGGGATATCTCTGGGGCCAACGTCCTGACTTTC
many	.	TRBV28	TRBJ1-1	11	CASSFMAEAFF	TGTGCCAGCAGTTTTATGGCTGAAGCTTTCTTT
many	TRBD2	TRBV5-4	TRBJ2-5	15	CASSFMSGGEETQYF	TGTGCCAGCAGCTTTATGAGCGGGGGGGAAGAGACCCAGTACTTC
many	.	TRBV19	TRBJ2-7	13	CASSIQATYEQYF	TGTGCCAGTAGTATTCAGGCTACCTACGAGCAGTACTTC
.	.	TRBV6-2/TRBV6-3	TRBJ2-2	14	CASSYSRVTGELFF	TGTGCCAGCAGTTACTCGAGGGTCACCGGGGAGCTGTTTTTT
many	.	TRBV15	TRBJ2-6	17	CATSSSEGSSGANVLTF	TGTGCCACCAGCTCAAGCGAAGGCAGCTCTGGGGCCAACGTCCTGACTTTC
many	.	TRBV30	TRBJ1-3	13	CAYLGTAGNTIYF	TGTGCCTACCTCGGGACGGCTGGAAACACCATATATTTT
.	.	TRBV6-1	TRBJ1-2	15	CASSELGRNLYGYTF	TGTGCCAGCAGTGAATTGGGACGGAATCTCTATGGCTACACCTTC
many	TRBD1	TRBV27	TRBJ1-5	15	CASRGGQGLGQPQHF	TGTGCCAGCAGGGGGGGACAGGGGTTAGGACAGCCCCAGCATTTT
.	.	TRBV6-1	TRBJ2-7	14	CASSAQGGNYEQYF	TGTGCCAGCAGTGCACAGGGGGGGAATTACGAGCAGTACTTC
many	TRBD2	TRBV28	TRBJ2-5	16	CASSLPSGGAQETQYF	TGTGCCAGCAGTTTACCCAGCGGGGGGGCCCAAGAGACCCAGTACTTC
many	TRBD1	TRBV5-1	TRBJ2-7	15	CASSLNTGGRLEQYF	TGCGCCAGCAGCTTAAACACAGGGGGCCGTCTTGAGCAGTACTTC
many	.	TRBV2	TRBJ1-1	12	CASSDRGPEAFF	TGTGCCAGCAGTGACAGGGGACCTGAAGCTTTCTTT
.	TRBD2	TRBV2	TRBJ2-3	13	CASSRGRADTQYF	TGTGCCAGCAGTCGTGGGAGGGCTGATACGCAGTATTTT
.	.	TRBV6-1	TRBJ1-5	13	CASSVGEYQPQHF	TGTGCCAGCAGTGTGGGGGAGTATCAGCCCCAGCATTTT
many	.	TRBV11-2	TRBJ1-1	15	CASSLNSGTHRKAFF	TGTGCCAGCAGCCTAAATTCCGGGACCCATAGGAAAGCTTTCTTT
.	TRBD1	TRBV12-3/TRBV12-4	TRBJ2-5	15	CASSWRSGGEETQYF	TGTGCCAGCAGTTGGAGGTCAGGGGGCGAGGAGACCCAGTACTTC
.	TRBD2	TRBV6-1	TRBJ2-7	15	CASHRGGADPYEQYF	TGTGCCAGCCACCGCGGGGGGGCAGACCCCTACGAGCAGTACTTC
many	.	TRBV7-9	TRBJ2-7	13	CASSVGLPYEQYF	TGTGCCAGCAGCGTAGGACTACCCTACGAGCAGTACTTC
many	.	TRBV7-2	TRBJ2-7	13	CTSSSSVLYEQYF	TGTACCAGCAGCTCCTCTGTCCTATACGAGCAGTACTTC
many	.	TRBV20-1	TRBJ1-1	12	CSAQGRDTEAFF	TGCAGTGCCCAGGGGAGGGACACTGAAGCTTTCTTT
.	TRBD1	TRBV19	TRBJ2-1	14	CASSIGPDRGWQFF	TGTGCCAGTAGTATAGGCCCGGACAGGGGTTGGCAGTTCTTC
many	TRBD2	TRBV6-5	TRBJ2-7	13	CASSSGGIHEQYF	TGTGCCAGCAGTTCGGGAGGTATCCACGAGCAGTACTTC
many	.	TRBV6-5	TRBJ2-7	15	CASSWTSSSSYEQYF	TGTGCCAGCAGTTGGACGAGCTCGAGCTCCTACGAGCAGTACTTC
many	.	TRBV6-2/TRBV6-3	TRBJ2-5	15	CASSPLDTYKETQYF	TGTGCCAGCAGTCCCCTGGACACTTACAAAGAGACCCAGTACTTC
many	TRBD1	TRBV11-2	TRBJ1-2	17	CASNNWAGGELDYGYTF	TGTGCCAGCAACAATTGGGCAGGGGGAGAACTCGACTATGGCTACACCTTC
many	.	TRBV7-2	TRBJ1-5	13	CASSPKSVGPQHF	TGTGCCAGCAGCCCCAAATCCGTTGGGCCCCAGCATTTT
many	.	TRBV4-1	TRBJ2-7	14	CASSPLRDTYEQYF	TGCGCCAGCAGTCCGTTGCGGGACACCTACGAGCAGTACTTC
many	.	TRBV15	TRBJ2-5	11	CATSKQETQYF	TGTGCCACCAGCAAGCAAGAGACCCAGTACTTC
.	TRBD1	TRBV11-2	TRBJ1-1	16	CASSLGTGGMYTEAFF	TGTGCCAGCAGCTTAGGGACAGGGGGCATGTACACTGAAGCTTTCTTT
many	.	TRBV7-8	TRBJ2-5	15	CASSAPSVGPETQYF	TGTGCCAGCAGCGCTCCCTCGGTTGGGCCCGAGACCCAGTACTTC
many	.	TRBV7-2	TRBJ1-3	15	CASSTRGISGNTIYF	TGTGCCAGCAGCACCCGGGGCATCTCTGGAAACACCATATATTTT
many	.	TRBV28	TRBJ2-6	15	CATYGTLSGANVLTF	TGTGCCACTTACGGGACACTCTCTGGGGCCAACGTCCTGACTTTC
many	TRBD1	TRBV20-1	TRBJ1-5	15	CSARSPGQGYQPQHF	TGCAGTGCTAGATCCCCGGGACAGGGGTATCAGCCCCAGCATTTT
many	TRBD2	TRBV12-3/TRBV12-4	TRBJ2-5	14	CASTVAGLQETQYF	TGTGCCAGCACCGTAGCGGGCCTACAAGAGACCCAGTACTTC
.	.	TRBV7-6	TRBJ2-7	14	CASSSMTHSYEQYF	TGTGCCAGCAGCTCCATGACTCACTCCTACGAGCAGTACTTC
many	.	TRBV12-3/TRBV12-4	TRBJ1-1	13	CASTPRRGVEALF	TGTGCCAGCACCCCCCGGAGGGGGGTTGAAGCTCTCTTT
many	.	TRBV19	TRBJ1-2	12	CASSILRYGYTF	TGTGCCAGTAGCATACTAAGGTATGGCTACACCTTC
many	.	TRBV9	TRBJ2-6	16	CASNPRGDSGANVLTF	TGTGCCAGCAACCCCAGGGGGGACTCTGGGGCCAACGTCCTGACTTTC